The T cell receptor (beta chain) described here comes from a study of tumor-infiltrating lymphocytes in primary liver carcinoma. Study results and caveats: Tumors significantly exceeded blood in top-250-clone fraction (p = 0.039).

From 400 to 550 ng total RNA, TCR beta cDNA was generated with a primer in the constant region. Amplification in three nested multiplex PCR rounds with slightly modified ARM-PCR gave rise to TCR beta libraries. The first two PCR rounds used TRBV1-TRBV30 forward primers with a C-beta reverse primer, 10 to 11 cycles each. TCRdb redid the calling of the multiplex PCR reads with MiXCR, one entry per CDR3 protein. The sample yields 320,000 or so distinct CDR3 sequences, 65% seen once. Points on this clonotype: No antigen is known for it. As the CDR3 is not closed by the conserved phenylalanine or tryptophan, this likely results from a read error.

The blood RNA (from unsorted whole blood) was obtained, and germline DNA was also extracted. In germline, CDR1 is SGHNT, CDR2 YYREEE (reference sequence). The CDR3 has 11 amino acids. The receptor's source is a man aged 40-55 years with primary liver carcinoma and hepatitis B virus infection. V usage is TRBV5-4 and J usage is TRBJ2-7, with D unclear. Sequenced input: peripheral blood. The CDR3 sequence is CVSSSSYEQYL. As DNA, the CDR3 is TGTGTCAGCAGCTCTAGCTACGAGCAGTACCTC.